One sample yielded the 22 T cell receptor beta chains listed below, sequenced in a study of regulatory T cells in long-lasting Graves disease. Time point described: newly diagnosed GD, antithyroid drugs for less than 3 months. There was RNA extracted from PBMCs, and the TCR library was made from it. Investigators prepared the TCR beta libraries by applying iRepertoire HTBI primers and Arm-PCR of CDR3 regions. TCRdb ran MiXCR on the multiplex PCR reads and lists one entry per CDR3 protein. Here the sample spans roughly 420,000 distinct CDR3 sequences, about a sixth being singletons. This specimen consisted of peripheral blood mononuclear cells (PBMCs), obtained at new diagnosis, from a patient treated with antithyroid drugs. The receptors originated from a female donor with Graves disease.

This clonotype appeared many times. The chain carries TRBV6-5 and TRBJ1-6, with D possibly TRBD1 on 6 matching bases. Deletions cut 2 bases from V and 4 bases from J, with 6 bases between. This CDR3 has 14 amino acids. Per germline, CDR1 MNHEY and CDR2 SVGAGI. Written as DNA, the CDR3 is TGTGCCAGCAGTTACGGACAGTATAATTCACCCCTCCACTTT. Translated, it gives CASSYGQYNSPLHF.

This clonotype came up many times. This chain links TRBV12-3 or TRBV12-4 with TRBJ1-1, with D tentatively TRBD1 (5 bases). Trimming removed 3 bases at V and 5 bases at J, with 7 bases between. The CDR3 totals 12 residues. CDR3 sequence (DNA): TGTGCCAGCAGTTTCCCAGGGACTGAAGCTTTCTTT. It encodes CASSFPGTEAFF.

This clonotype has ten or more counts. V is TRBV27 and J is TRBJ2-1, with D maybe TRBD2 (6 bases). The CDR3 is 15 amino acids. The germline CDR1 and CDR2 sequences are MNHEY and SMNVEV (reference sequence). Deletions cut 10 bases from V and 0 bases from J, with 16 bases between. The CDR3 loop reads CATSVGGGSYNEQFF. The DNA of the CDR3 is TGTGCCACCAGCGTTGGGGGAGGCTCCTACAATGAGCAGTTCTTC.

The chain combines TRBV29-1 with TRBJ2-5; 7 positions agree with TRBD1. This CDR3 has 12 amino acids. With V trimmed by 4 bases and J by 4 bases, 3 bases remained unmatched. Germline CDR1 and CDR2: SQVTM and ANQGSEA. The CDR3 loop reads CSVARGSETQYF. As DNA, the CDR3 is TGCAGCGTTGCCAGGGGGTCAGAGACCCAGTACTTC.

This clonotype was detected many times. V usage is TRBV3-1 and J usage is TRBJ2-1; 9 bases agree with TRBD2. Germline V lookup: CDR1 LGHDT, CDR2 YNNKEL (reference sequence). The V and J ends lost 4 bases and 12 bases, in that order; junction bases with no gene match: 4. The CDR3 is 12 residues long. CDR3 DNA sequence: TGTGCCAGCAGCCCCTCAGCGGGGGGGCAGTTCTTC. Its translation: CASSPSAGGQFF.

This clonotype appeared a few times. The chain uses TRBV15 and TRBJ2-1; no definite D call. Germline CDR1 is LNHNV and CDR2 is YYDKDF (reference sequence). Deletions cut 3 bases from V and 4 bases from J, with 16 bases between. The CDR3 loop spans 16 amino acids. The chain's CDR3 is CATSSALVGPYNEQFF. Here the CDR3 DNA reads TGTGCCACCAGCAGTGCCTTGGTAGGGCCATACAATGAGCAGTTCTTC.

The chain carries TRBV5-1 and TRBJ1-4; TRBD1 agrees at 8 bases. This CDR3 contains 15 residues. Unmatched junction bases numbered 10, after V lost 4 bases and J lost 8 bases. The germline V gene has CDR1 SGHRS and CDR2 YFSETQ. The CDR3 bases are TGCGCCAGCAGCCAATTTGAAGCAGGGGGCGAAAAACTGTTTTTT. Translation: CASSQFEAGGEKLFF.

This clonotype was recorded at least ten times. The chain has TRBV4-1 and TRBJ1-4; unclear D gene. Per the germline V gene, CDR1 is MGHRA and CDR2 is YSYEKL. The CDR3 is made up of 16 amino acids. V was trimmed by 3 bases and J by 13 bases, leaving 24 bases between them. This CDR3 reads CASSQPVRGANLGLFF. The CDR3 DNA is TGCGCCAGCAGCCAGCCAGTACGGGGAGCCAATTTAGGACTGTTTTTT.

This clonotype appeared many times. The chain is built from TRBV18 and TRBJ1-4; TRBD1 is a possible D gene (6 bases). V lost 6 bases, J lost 5 bases, and 10 bases lay in between. Germline V CDR1 and CDR2: KGHSH, LQKENI. The CDR3 has 13 residues. CDR3 in amino acids: CASSGQMNEKLFF. CDR3 nucleotides: TGTGCCAGCTCCGGACAGATGAATGAAAAACTGTTTTTT.

The sample holds a few counts of this clonotype. CDR3 in DNA: TGTGCCATCAGTGAGGGGCCCACGGAGTTTTCCTACAATGAGCAGTTCTTC. Protein sequence: CAISEGPTEFSYNEQFF. V usage is TRBV10-3 and J usage is TRBJ2-1; the D is unclear. This CDR3 comprises 17 residues. V was pared by 2 bases and J by 1 base, with 15 bases between. From germline, CDR1 is ENHRY and CDR2 SYGVKD.

Remarks on this clonotype: This may arise from a read error, as a much more abundant clone is one base away. The chain uses TRBV3-1 and TRBJ1-6; TRBD1 agrees at 7 bases. With 0 bases clipped from V and 9 bases from J, the junction kept 2 bases outside the gene matches. The germline CDR1 and CDR2 sequences are LGHDT and YNNKEL (reference sequence). CDR3 length: 14 amino acids. Here the CDR3 reads CASSQDWDSSPLHF. In DNA form, the CDR3 reads TGTGCCAGCAGCCAAGACTGGGACAGTTCACCCCTCCACTTT.

Many counts were recorded for this clonotype. In nucleotides, the CDR3 is TGTGCCAGCAGCCTCGCACCGGGACCTAGCGATGAGCAGTTCTTC. It is translated as CASSLAPGPSDEQFF. The chain carries TRBV7-3 and TRBJ2-1; D might be TRBD2 (6 bases). There are 15 residues in the CDR3. The germline V gene encodes CDR1 SGHTA and CDR2 FQGTGA. V was shortened by 5 bases and J by 8 bases, with 19 bases between the two germline ends.

In regard to this clonotype: One end of the junction is discordant with germline, which a read error may explain. This chain uses TRBV30 with TRBJ2-3; TRBD2 matches 12 bases. The length of the CDR3 is 12 residues. Germline-derived CDR1 and CDR2 are GTSNPN and SVGIG (reference sequence). The CDR3 DNA sequence: TGTGCCTGGAACGAAGGACTAGCGGGACCGGATTTT. Amino acids: CAWNEGLAGPDF.

In DNA, the CDR3 is TGCGCCAGCAGCCAGACTAGCGGGAGTGACTACGAGCAGTACTTC. It specifies CASSQTSGSDYEQYF. This chain links TRBV4-3 with TRBJ2-7, with 12 bases identical to TRBD2. Germline V gene lookup returns CDR1 LGHNA and CDR2 YSLEER. The V and J ends lost 3 bases and 3 bases, in that order; junction bases with no gene match: 3. The CDR3 contains 15 residues.

Ten or more counts support this clonotype. The chain carries TRBV19 and TRBJ1-2, with TRBD1 as a possible D gene (6 bases). Germline V gene sequence: CDR1 LNHDA, CDR2 SQIVND (reference sequence). CDR3 length equals 15 residues. V lost 5 bases and J 1 base, leaving 14 bases between the germline ends. The CDR3, as DNA: TGTGCCAGTAGTCCGCGGACAGATTTTAACTATGGCTACACCTTC. Its translation is CASSPRTDFNYGYTF.

In this sample, this clonotype turned up many times. V is TRBV7-2 and J is TRBJ2-7; 10 bases align to TRBD2. Germline loops: CDR1 SGHTA, CDR2 FQGNSA. Trimming removed 7 bases from V and 5 bases from J; junction bases left unmatched: 17. CDR3 length equals 17 residues. The CDR3 loop is CASNPFVGAGGPHEQYF. The DNA for the CDR3 is TGTGCCAGCAACCCCTTCGTCGGAGCGGGAGGGCCCCACGAGCAGTACTTC.

This clonotype was counted at least ten times. The chain joins TRBV6-5 to TRBJ1-1, with 9 bases fitting TRBD1. With 2 bases clipped from V and 1 base from J, the junction kept 5 bases outside the gene matches. The CDR3 loop spans 16 amino acids. Germline loops: CDR1 MNHEY, CDR2 SVGAGI. Here the CDR3 DNA reads TGTGCCAGCAGTTACCATGGGACAGGGCCGAACACTGAAGCTTTCTTT. Protein sequence: CASSYHGTGPNTEAFF.

This clonotype was counted ten times or more. The chain links TRBV27 to TRBJ2-1, with TRBD2 identical over 10 bases. Germline loops: CDR1 MNHEY, CDR2 SMNVEV (reference sequence). V lost 6 bases to trimming and J lost 3 bases; unmatched junction nucleotides: 5. The CDR3 covers 15 residues. The CDR3 region has the DNA TGTGCCAGCAGCTCTAGACTAGCGGGCTACAATGAGCAGTTCTTC. This sequence encodes CASSSRLAGYNEQFF.

The chain recombines TRBV6-1 with TRBJ2-7; D is ambiguous. The V and J ends lost 5 bases and 1 base respectively, with 12 bases between them. In germline, CDR1 is MNHNS, CDR2 SASEGT. This CDR3 has 14 amino acids. CDR3 region: CASSREQGSYEQYF. In DNA form, the CDR3 reads TGTGCCAGCAGTAGAGAACAAGGATCCTACGAGCAGTACTTC.

The gene calls are TRBV15 and TRBJ1-1, with D perhaps TRBD1 (5 bases). There are 15 residues in the CDR3. The germline CDR1 and CDR2 sequences are LNHNV and YYDKDF (reference sequence). Trimming cost V 1 base and J 1 base, with 10 bases left between them. The CDR3 loop is CATSRARQRNTEAFF. The CDR3, as DNA: TGTGCCACCAGCAGAGCCCGACAGAGGAACACTGAAGCTTTCTTT.

This clonotype was seen at least ten times. This chain joins TRBV30 and TRBJ2-7, with D uncertain. CDR3 length equals 12 residues. Germline V gene lookup returns CDR1 GTSNPN and CDR2 SVGIG (reference sequence). The V end was cut by 5 bases, the J end by 4 bases, with 12 bases between. This CDR3 is CAWGLVMYEQYF. The CDR3 bases are TGTGCCTGGGGGCTAGTTATGTACGAGCAGTACTTC.

This clonotype was observed at least ten times. The gene calls are TRBV20-1 and TRBJ1-2, with 7 bases fitting TRBD1. Germline assignment: CDR1 DFQATT and CDR2 SNEGSKA (reference sequence). V lost 5 bases and J lost 3; bases outside the gene matches: 3. This CDR3 contains 12 residues. The CDR3 DNA follows: TGCAGTGCTGGGACAGATTACTATGGCTACACCTTC. Encoded protein: CSAGTDYYGYTF.